This T cell receptor beta chain is from a study of cytomegalovirus exposure and HLA in healthy donors. PCR was performed using 60 Vbeta and 13 Jbeta primers. Assay used: immunoSEQ multiplex PCR; TCRdb lists only in-frame clones, some missing. This table has around 140,000 clones, about two thirds appearing once. This clone was recorded a few times. The CDR3 is 15 residues long. Germline loops: CDR1 SGHKS, CDR2 YYEKEE (reference sequence). V shed 4 bases, J shed 3 bases, and the junction held 8 bases outside the gene matches. This rearrangement joins TRBV5-5 to TRBJ1-2, with TRBD1 matching 8 bases. This receptor was taken from a man aged 50 or older in good health and CMV-seropositive. Sequencing was carried out using PBMCs. The CDR3 DNA sequence: TGTGCCAGCAGCCTCACTCAGGGGGCAGACTATGGCTACACCTTC. Translation gives CASSLTQGADYGYTF. Full variable domain (outside the CDR3, taken from reference TRBV5-5 and TRBJ1-2): DAGVTQSPTHLIKTRGQQVTLRCSPISGHKSVSWYQQVLGQGPQFIFQYYEKEERGRGNFPDRFSARQFPNYSSELNVNALLLGDSALYLCASSLTQGADYGYTFGSGTRLTVV.